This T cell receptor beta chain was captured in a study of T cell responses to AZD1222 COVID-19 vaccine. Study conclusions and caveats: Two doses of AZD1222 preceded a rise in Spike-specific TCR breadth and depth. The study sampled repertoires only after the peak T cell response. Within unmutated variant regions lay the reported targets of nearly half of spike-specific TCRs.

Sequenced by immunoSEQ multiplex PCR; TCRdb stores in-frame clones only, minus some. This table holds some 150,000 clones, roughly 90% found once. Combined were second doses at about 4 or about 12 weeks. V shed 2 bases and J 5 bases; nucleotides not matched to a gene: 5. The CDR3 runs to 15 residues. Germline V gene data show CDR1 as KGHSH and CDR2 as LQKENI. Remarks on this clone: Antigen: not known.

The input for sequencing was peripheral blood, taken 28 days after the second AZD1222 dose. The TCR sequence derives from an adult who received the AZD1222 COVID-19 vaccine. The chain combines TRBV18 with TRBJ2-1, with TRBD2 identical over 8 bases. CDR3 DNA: TGTGCCAGCTCACCAGGCGGGAGGAACAACAATGAGCAGTTCTTC. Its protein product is CASSPGGRNNNEQFF.